The following is a T cell receptor beta chain sequence with its context. The antigen remains unidentified. CDR1 and CDR2 (germline): MGHRA, YSYEKL. Trimming left V 1 base short and J 2 bases short, with 8 bases between. The CDR3 has 14 amino acids. The sample originates from a study of cytomegalovirus exposure and HLA in healthy donors. Study-level results: HLA alleles showed associations with around 15,000 TCR beta sequences in a later analysis, at a 0.05 false discovery rate. It was confirmed in vitro that three of the CMV-associated chains were specific for CMV antigens.

Amplification used 60 Vbeta primers and 13 Jbeta primers. The protocol was immunoSEQ multiplex PCR, while the TCRdb copy is restricted to in-frame clones and leaves out a portion. The sample comprises about 160,000 clones, nearly 80% of which are singletons, and around 3.3% rests with the top ten. Sequenced sample: PBMCs. The chain is built from TRBV4-1 and TRBJ2-5, with no clear D. The clonotype was recovered from a woman in her thirties or forties in good health and CMV-seronegative. Here the CDR3 reads CASSQGPRQETQYF. The DNA for the CDR3 is TGCGCCAGCAGCCAAGGTCCCAGACAAGAGACCCAGTACTTC.